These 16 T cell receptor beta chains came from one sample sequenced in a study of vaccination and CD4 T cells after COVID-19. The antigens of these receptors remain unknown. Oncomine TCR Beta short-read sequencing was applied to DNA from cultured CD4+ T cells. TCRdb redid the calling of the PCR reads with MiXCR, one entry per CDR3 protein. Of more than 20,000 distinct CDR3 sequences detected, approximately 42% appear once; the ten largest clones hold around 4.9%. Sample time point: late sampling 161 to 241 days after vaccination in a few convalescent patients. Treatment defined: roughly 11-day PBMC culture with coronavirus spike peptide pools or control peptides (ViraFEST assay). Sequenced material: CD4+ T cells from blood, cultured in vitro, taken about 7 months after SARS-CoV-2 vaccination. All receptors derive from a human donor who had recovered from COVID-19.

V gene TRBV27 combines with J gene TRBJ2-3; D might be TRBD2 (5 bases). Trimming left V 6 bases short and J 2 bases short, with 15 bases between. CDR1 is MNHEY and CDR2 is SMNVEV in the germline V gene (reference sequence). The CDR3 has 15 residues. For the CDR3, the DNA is TGTGCCAGCAGATCACTAGGCACAGACACAGATACGCAGTATTTT. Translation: CASRSLGTDTDTQYF.

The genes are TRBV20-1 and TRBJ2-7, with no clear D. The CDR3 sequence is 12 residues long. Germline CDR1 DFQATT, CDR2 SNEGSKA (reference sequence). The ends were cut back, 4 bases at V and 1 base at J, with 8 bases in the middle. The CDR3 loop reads CSATVTSYEQYF. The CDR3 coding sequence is TGCAGTGCTACTGTCACTTCCTACGAGCAGTACTTC.

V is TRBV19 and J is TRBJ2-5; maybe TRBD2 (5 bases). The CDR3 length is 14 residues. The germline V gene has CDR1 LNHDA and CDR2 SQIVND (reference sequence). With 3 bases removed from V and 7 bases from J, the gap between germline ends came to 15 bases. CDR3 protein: CASSIFGSKGTQYF. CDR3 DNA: TGTGCCAGTAGTATCTTTGGGAGCAAGGGGACCCAGTACTTC.

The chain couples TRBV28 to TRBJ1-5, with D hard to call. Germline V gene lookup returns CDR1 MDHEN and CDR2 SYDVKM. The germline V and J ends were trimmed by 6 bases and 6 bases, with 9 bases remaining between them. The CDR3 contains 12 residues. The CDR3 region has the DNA TGTGCCAGCAGGATGGCGGGTCAGCCCCAGCATTTT. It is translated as CASRMAGQPQHF.

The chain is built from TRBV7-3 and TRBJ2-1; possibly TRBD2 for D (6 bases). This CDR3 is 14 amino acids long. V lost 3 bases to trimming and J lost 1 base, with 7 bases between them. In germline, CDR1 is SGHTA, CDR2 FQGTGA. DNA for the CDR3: TGTGCCAGCAGCTTTGGGGGGTCCTACAATGAGCAGTTCTTC. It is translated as CASSFGGSYNEQFF.

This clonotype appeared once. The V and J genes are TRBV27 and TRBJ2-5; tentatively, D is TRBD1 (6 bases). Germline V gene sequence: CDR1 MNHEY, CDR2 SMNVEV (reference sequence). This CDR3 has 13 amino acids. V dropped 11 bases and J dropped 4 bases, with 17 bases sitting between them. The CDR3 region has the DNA TGTGCCTCACGACCACAGGGTCGAGAGACCCAGTACTTC. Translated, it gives CASRPQGRETQYF.

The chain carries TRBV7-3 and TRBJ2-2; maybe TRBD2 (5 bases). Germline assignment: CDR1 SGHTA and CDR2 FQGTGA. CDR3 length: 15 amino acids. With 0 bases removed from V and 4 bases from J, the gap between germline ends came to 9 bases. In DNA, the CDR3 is TGTGCCAGCAGCTTAACGGGAGTGTCCACCGGGGAGCTGTTTTTT. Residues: CASSLTGVSTGELFF.

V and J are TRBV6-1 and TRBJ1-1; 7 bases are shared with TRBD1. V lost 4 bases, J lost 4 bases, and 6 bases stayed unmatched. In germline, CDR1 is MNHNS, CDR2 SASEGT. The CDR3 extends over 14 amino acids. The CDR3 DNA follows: TGTGCCAGCAGTGTGACAGGGACGAGCACTGAAGCTTTCTTT. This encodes CASSVTGTSTEAFF.

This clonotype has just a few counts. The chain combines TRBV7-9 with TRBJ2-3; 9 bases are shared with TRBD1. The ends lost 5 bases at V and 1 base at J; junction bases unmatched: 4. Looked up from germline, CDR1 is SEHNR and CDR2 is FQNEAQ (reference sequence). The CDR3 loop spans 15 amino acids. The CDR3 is CASSPGTGRTDTQYF. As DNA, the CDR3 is TGTGCCAGCAGCCCCGGGACAGGGCGCACAGATACGCAGTATTTT.

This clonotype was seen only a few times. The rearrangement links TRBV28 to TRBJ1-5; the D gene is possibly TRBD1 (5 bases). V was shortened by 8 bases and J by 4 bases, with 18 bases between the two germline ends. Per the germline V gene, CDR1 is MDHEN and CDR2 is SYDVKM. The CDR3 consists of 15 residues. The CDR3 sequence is CASVRGVQGNQPQHF. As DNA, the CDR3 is TGTGCCAGCGTCCGGGGGGTTCAGGGTAATCAGCCCCAGCATTTT. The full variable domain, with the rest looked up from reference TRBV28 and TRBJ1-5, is DVKVTQSSRYLVKRTGEKVFLECVQDMDHENMFWYRQDPGLGLRLIYFSYDVKMKEKGDIPEGYSVSREKKERFSLILESASTNQTSMYLCASVRGVQGNQPQHFGDGTRLSIL.

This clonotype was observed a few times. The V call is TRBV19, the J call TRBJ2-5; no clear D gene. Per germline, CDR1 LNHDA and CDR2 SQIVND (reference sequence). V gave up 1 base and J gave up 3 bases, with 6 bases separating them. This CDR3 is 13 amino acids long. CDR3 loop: CASSIVGKETQYF. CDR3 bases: TGTGCCAGTAGTATAGTGGGAAAAGAGACCCAGTACTTC.

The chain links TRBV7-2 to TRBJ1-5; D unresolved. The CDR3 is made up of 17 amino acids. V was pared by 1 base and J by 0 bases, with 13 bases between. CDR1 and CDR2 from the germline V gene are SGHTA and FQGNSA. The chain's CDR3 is CASSLVFRADSNQPQHF. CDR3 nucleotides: TGTGCCAGCAGCTTAGTTTTTAGGGCAGATAGCAATCAGCCCCAGCATTTT.

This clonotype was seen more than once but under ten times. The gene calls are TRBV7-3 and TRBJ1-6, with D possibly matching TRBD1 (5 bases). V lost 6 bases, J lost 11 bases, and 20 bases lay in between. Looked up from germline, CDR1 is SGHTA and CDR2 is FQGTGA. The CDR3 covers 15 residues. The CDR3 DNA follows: TGTGCCAGCAGTTCCACCCCTGGCAGGGTCACACCCCTCCACTTT. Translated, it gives CASSSTPGRVTPLHF.

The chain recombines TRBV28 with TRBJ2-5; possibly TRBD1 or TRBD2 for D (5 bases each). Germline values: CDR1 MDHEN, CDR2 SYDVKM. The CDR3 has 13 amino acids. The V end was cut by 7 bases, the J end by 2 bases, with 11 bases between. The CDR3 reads CASTRDLQETQYF. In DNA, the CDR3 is TGTGCCAGCACTAGGGACCTACAAGAGACCCAGTACTTC.

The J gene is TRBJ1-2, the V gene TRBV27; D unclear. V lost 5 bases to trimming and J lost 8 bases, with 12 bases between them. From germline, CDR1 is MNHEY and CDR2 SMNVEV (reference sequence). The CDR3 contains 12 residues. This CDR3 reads CASSAEGNGYTF. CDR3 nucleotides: TGTGCCAGCAGTGCCGAGGGCAACGGCTACACCTTC.

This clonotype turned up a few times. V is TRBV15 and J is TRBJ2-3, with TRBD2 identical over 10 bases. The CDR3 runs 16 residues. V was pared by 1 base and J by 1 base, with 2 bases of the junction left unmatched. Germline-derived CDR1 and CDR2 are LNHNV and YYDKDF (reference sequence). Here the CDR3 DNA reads TGTGCCACCAGCAGAGGTGGGACTAGCGGCACAGATACGCAGTATTTT. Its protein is CATSRGGTSGTDTQYF. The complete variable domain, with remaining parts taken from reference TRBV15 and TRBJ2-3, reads DAMVIQNPRYQVTQFGKPVTLSCSQTLNHNVMYWYQQKSSQAPKLLFHYYDKDFNNEADTPDNFQSRRPNTSFCFLDIRSPGLGDTAMYLCATSRGGTSGTDTQYFGPGTRLTVL.